The clone carrying this T cell receptor beta chain occurred once. One end of the junction is discordant with germline, which a read error may explain. Three rounds of nested PCR, following a modified ARM-PCR protocol, produced the TCRbeta library. TCRdb reprocessed the multiplex PCR reads with MiXCR, giving one entry per CDR3 protein. The repertoire holds approximately 100,000 distinct CDR3 sequences, with roughly 60% as singletons. The germline V gene has CDR1 DFQATT and CDR2 SNEGSKA (reference sequence). The CDR3 runs 15 residues. This specimen comes from a study of tumor and adjacent non-tumor tissue in lung cancer. No cell sorting was done before RNA was extracted from the tissue. The normal lung tissue was taken more than 3 cm from the tumor edge.

This sequence joins TRBV20-1 and TRBJ2-2, with 8 bases matching TRBD1. The origin of this receptor is a man aged 30 to 45 with non-small cell lung cancer. Source material: distant non-tumor lung tissue. The CDR3 coding sequence is TGCAATGCTAGACAGGGGAGATGGGACACCGGGGAGCTGTTTTTT. It specifies CNARQGRWDTGELFF.